The 12 T cell receptor beta chains listed next were all sequenced from one sample in a study of T and B cells in COVID-19 patients. TRB was amplified from around 230-520 ng of blood genomic DNA. TRB rearrangements were amplified by multiplex PCR with BIOMED2 TRB-A/B primers. TCRdb re-called the multiplex PCR reads through MiXCR, storing one row per CDR3 protein. The data hold approximately 5,100 distinct CDR3 sequences, with roughly 33% observed a single time. The sample comprised blood. These receptor sequences come from a human donor who had recovered from COVID-19.

The rearrangement uses TRBV12-3 or TRBV12-4 and TRBJ2-1, with TRBD2 identical over 8 bases. The CDR3 covers 16 residues. V trimming: 3 bases; J trimming: 4 bases; junction bases outside the gene matches: 8. CDR3 sequence reads: CASSLIPSGQYNEQFF. CDR3 DNA: TGTGCCAGCAGTTTGATCCCTAGCGGGCAGTACAATGAGCAGTTCTTC.

The gene calls are TRBV4-3 and TRBJ2-3; D is unclear. The CDR3 contains 14 residues. CDR1 is LGHNA, CDR2 YSLEER, per germline. Deletions cut 3 bases from V and 4 bases from J, with 11 bases between. The CDR3 coding sequence is TGCGCCAGCAGCCAGGCAAGGACCTCAGATACGCAGTATTTT. This translates into CASSQARTSDTQYF.

By sample share, this clonotype is large. J is TRBJ2-5 and V is TRBV29-1; 9 nucleotides line up with TRBD1. V lost 6 bases and J lost 7; bases outside the gene matches: 9. This CDR3 region has 13 residues. CDR1 is SQVTM and CDR2 is ANQGSEA in the germline V gene. The CDR3 nucleotides read TGCAGCGTGGGGGGACAGGGCCGACCGACCCAGTACTTC. Protein sequence: CSVGGQGRPTQYF. Together with reference TRBV29-1 and TRBJ2-5, the CDR3 gives the full variable domain: SAVISQKPSRDICQRGTSLTIQCQVDSQVTMMFWYRQQPGQSLTLIATANQGSEATYESGFVIDKFPISRPNLTFSTLTVSNMSPEDSSIYLCSVGGQGRPTQYFGPGTRLLVL.

CDR3 coding DNA: TGTGCCAGCAGTAAATCGGACAGGACTAACTATGGCTACACCTTC. As protein: CASSKSDRTNYGYTF. This chain joins TRBV6-5 and TRBJ1-2, with 7 bases lining up with TRBD1. The CDR3 totals 15 residues. Germline lookup yields CDR1 MNHEY and CDR2 SVGAGI. The ends lost 5 bases at V and 0 bases at J; junction bases unmatched: 6.

This clonotype has more than one count but fewer than ten. The chain employs TRBV6-5 and TRBJ1-5; TRBD1 aligns across 8 bases. The CDR3 contains 14 residues. With 5 bases clipped from V and 6 bases from J, the junction kept 6 bases outside the gene matches. CDR1 is MNHEY, CDR2 SVGAGI, per germline. In DNA, the CDR3 is TGTGCCAGCAGTCGAAGGACAGGGAGTCAGCCCCAGCATTTT. Its translation is CASSRRTGSQPQHF.

V and J are TRBV20-1 and TRBJ1-5; D ambiguous. Trimming removed 0 bases at V and 7 bases at J, with 13 bases between. CDR3 length equals 14 residues. The germline V gene encodes CDR1 DFQATT and CDR2 SNEGSKA (reference sequence). The CDR3 coding sequence is TGCAGTGCTAGAGATTTAGGGATGGGGCAGCCCCAGCATTTT. Protein sequence: CSARDLGMGQPQHF.

The V gene is TRBV7-6, the J gene TRBJ2-1, with 7 bases aligning to TRBD1. The CDR3 totals 16 residues. CDR1 is SGHVS and CDR2 is FNYEAQ in the germline V gene. The V segment lost 0 bases and the J segment 3 bases; nucleotides outside the gene matches: 5. The CDR3 loop is CASSLAQGEIYNEQFF. The CDR3 region has the DNA TGTGCCAGCAGCTTAGCGCAGGGGGAGATCTACAATGAGCAGTTCTTC.

The V call is TRBV15, the J call TRBJ2-1; 7 bases agree with TRBD2. Looked up from germline, CDR1 is LNHNV and CDR2 is YYDKDF (reference sequence). The CDR3 extends over 16 amino acids. The V gene end was trimmed by 1 base and the J gene end by 4 bases; junction bases not matched to a gene: 7. CDR3 nucleotide sequence: TGTGCCACCAGCAGAGGGTTGGGGACTATATACAATGAGCAGTTCTTC. It encodes CATSRGLGTIYNEQFF. The entire variable domain, with the rest obtained from reference TRBV15 and TRBJ2-1, is as follows: DAMVIQNPRYQVTQFGKPVTLSCSQTLNHNVMYWYQQKSSQAPKLLFHYYDKDFNNEADTPDNFQSRRPNTSFCFLDIRSPGLGDTAMYLCATSRGLGTIYNEQFFGPGTRLTVL.

This clonotype was observed a few times. This chain links TRBV5-5 with TRBJ1-2, with D unclear. This CDR3 is 14 amino acids long. CDR1 SGHKS and CDR2 YYEKEE come from the germline V gene (reference sequence). Trimming took 4 bases from V and 3 from J, leaving 13 bases between them. CDR3: CASSENGQYYGYTF. The CDR3 region has the DNA TGTGCCAGCAGCGAAAACGGGCAGTACTATGGCTACACCTTC.

The genes are TRBV10-3 and TRBJ2-1; D possibly corresponds to TRBD2 (6 bases). V lost 4 bases and J 8 bases, leaving 27 bases between the germline ends. The length of the CDR3 is 18 residues. CDR1 and CDR2 from the germline V gene are ENHRY and SYGVKD. As DNA, the CDR3 is TGTGCCATCAGTGCCTGGGCGGGAACGGTAGTTCGGGGCGATGAGCAGTTCTTC. Translated: CAISAWAGTVVRGDEQFF.

Note on this clonotype: Compared with germline, one end of the junction differs, possibly owing to a read error. The J gene is TRBJ1-4, the V gene TRBV27; unclear D gene. Germline assignment: CDR1 MNHEY and CDR2 SMNVEV (reference sequence). The CDR3 loop spans 9 amino acids. CDR3: CASSLGGEF. For the CDR3, the DNA is TGTGCCAGCAGTTTAGGTGGGGAGTTT.

The rearrangement uses TRBV20-1 and TRBJ2-1; D possibly uses TRBD1 or TRBD2 (5 bases each). Germline CDR1 and CDR2: DFQATT and SNEGSKA (reference sequence). This CDR3 contains 13 residues. Between the trimmed V and J ends, which lost 3 bases and 6 bases, there was a span of 12 bases. CDR3 protein: CSASGGTSNEQFF. CDR3 nucleotides: TGCAGTGCTAGTGGGGGAACGAGCAATGAGCAGTTCTTC.